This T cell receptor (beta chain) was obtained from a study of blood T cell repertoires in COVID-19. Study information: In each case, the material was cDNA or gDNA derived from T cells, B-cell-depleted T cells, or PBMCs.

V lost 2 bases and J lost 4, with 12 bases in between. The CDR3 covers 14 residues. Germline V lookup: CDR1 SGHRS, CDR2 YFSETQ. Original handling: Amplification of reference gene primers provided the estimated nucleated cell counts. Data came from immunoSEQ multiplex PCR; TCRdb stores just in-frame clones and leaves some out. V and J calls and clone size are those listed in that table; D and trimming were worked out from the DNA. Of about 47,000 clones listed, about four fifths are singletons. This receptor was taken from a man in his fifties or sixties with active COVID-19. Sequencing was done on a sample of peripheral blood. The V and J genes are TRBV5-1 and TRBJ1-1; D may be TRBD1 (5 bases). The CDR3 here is CASSFAGPGTEAFF. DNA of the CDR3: TGCGCCAGCAGCTTCGCGGGGCCGGGCACTGAAGCTTTCTTT.